A selection of T cell receptor beta chains follows, all from one sample in a study of blood T cell repertoires in COVID-19. Profiled with immunoSEQ multiplex PCR; TCRdb holds only in-frame clones, not every one. The sample contains fewer than 300,000 clones, more than 75% of which appear only once. Material: peripheral blood. These receptors all stem from a man aged 40-49 years who had recovered from COVID-19. CDR3s include the opening cysteine and the closing phenylalanine or tryptophan. A D gene is named only where the DNA matches it firmly. Where a row states a size, it is once, few, many or the class of an expanded clone; other rows omit it.

>TRBJ2-2|few|TRBD2|TRBV9
TGTGCCAGCAGCGTAGACGAGCTTTCTAGCGGGCCTAACACCGGGGAGCTGTTTTTT
CASSVDELSSGPNTGELFF
>TRBJ2-3|-|-|TRBV4-3
TGCGCCAGCAGCCAAGATAGCGGAGATACGCAGTATTTT
CASSQDSGDTQYF
>TRBJ1-5|-|-|TRBV5-5
TGTGCCAGCAGCTCCTGGGGCGCCTATCAGCCCCAGCATTTT
CASSSWGAYQPQHF
>TRBJ2-5|-|TRBD1|TRBV7-9
TGTGCCAGTGGGGACAGACTTCCAGAGACCCAGTACTTC
CASGDRLPETQYF
>TRBJ2-5|-|TRBD2|TRBV7-2
TGTGCCAGCAGCTTAGCGGGACTAGCGGGGGACGGGACCCAGTACTTC
CASSLAGLAGDGTQYF
>TRBJ1-3|-|-|TRBV9
TGTGCCAGCAGCCCCCAGGGTCGAGGAAACACCATATATTTT
CASSPQGRGNTIYF
>TRBJ2-7|-|TRBD1|TRBV27
TGTGCCAGCACCCTGACAGGGGTCCTCTACGAGCAGTACTTC
CASTLTGVLYEQYF
>TRBJ2-2|-|TRBD1|TRBV24-1
TGTGCCACCAGTGACCCCGGGACAGGGGGAACAAGGGGGGAGCTGTTTTTT
CATSDPGTGGTRGELFF
>TRBJ1-1|once|-|TRBV12-3/TRBV12-4
TGTGCCAGCACCCGGTCTTCGAACACTGAAGCTTTCTTT
CASTRSSNTEAFF
>TRBJ2-7|-|TRBD1|TRBV3-1/TRBV3-2
TGTGCCAGCAGCCAAGGGCCGACAGGGCCCGAGCAGTACTTC
CASSQGPTGPEQYF
>TRBJ1-2|-|TRBD1|TRBV4-1
TGCGCCAGCAGCCAACACTGGACAGGGGGTAACTATGGCTACACCTTC
CASSQHWTGGNYGYTF
>TRBJ2-1|once|TRBD2|TRBV7-9
TGTGCCAGCAGCCTCCGTCGGTCTTTCCTAGCGGGAGTGGACAATGAGCAGTTCTTC
CASSLRRSFLAGVDNEQFF